The clone carrying this TCR beta chain was counted only a few times. Antigen specificity is unknown. The J segment lost 1 base and the V segment lost 0 bases, leaving 5 bases of the junction unmatched. Germline CDR1 LGHNA, CDR2 YSLEER. The length of the CDR3 is 17 residues. The iRepertoire nested amplicon-rescue multiplex PCR amplified TCR alpha and beta CDR3s from RNA. TCRdb re-derived calls from the multiplex PCR reads in MiXCR, one entry per CDR3 protein. The table shows more than 350,000 distinct CDR3 sequences, with around 38% occurring only once. This record comes from a study of glioma-infiltrating T cells. Overall study results and limits: Gliomas, especially low-grade, showed above-expected tissue-blood divergence; non-neoplastic patients showed below.

The V call is TRBV4-3, the J call TRBJ2-3, with 9 bases lining up with TRBD1. Input material: glioma tissue, nonneoplastic brain tissue, or PBMCs (not recorded which). This clonotype was sampled from a human donor with low-grade glioma or glioblastoma, undergoing nonglioma brain surgery, or in good health (not recorded which). The CDR3 nucleotides read TGCGCCAGCAGCCAAGATACAGGGGGCGTCGGCACAGATACGCAGTATTTT. Translation gives CASSQDTGGVGTDTQYF.